This TCR beta chain was identified during a study of T cells in Graves' hyperthyroidism and ophthalmopathy. This CDR3 is built from 17 residues. Germline CDR1 is SGHRS and CDR2 is YFSETQ. V was trimmed by 4 bases and J by 4 bases, leaving 23 bases between them. TCR beta CDR3 region amplification was performed from RNA transcripts. HTBI primers were used for first-round RT-PCR of the TCR CDR3. Via MiXCR, TCRdb re-called the multiplex PCR reads, giving one row per CDR3 protein. The sample lists a few hundred thousand distinct CDR3 sequences; around 45% were seen once. There are many counts of this clonotype.

The chain employs TRBV5-1 and TRBJ1-1; D uncertain. This sequence originates from an adult woman with Graves' disease, either hyperthyroidism or ophthalmopathy (not recorded which). Sequences were obtained from peripheral blood or thyroid tissue (not recorded which). The DNA of the CDR3 is TGCGCCAGCAGCCCCGATGGAGGGAATCAAGGAGGCACTGAAGCTTTCTTT. Translating it yields CASSPDGGNQGGTEAFF.